This TCR beta chain emerged from a study of T cell clonality in common variable immunodeficiency. The study, taken as a whole, reports: Shared TCRbeta clones were fewer between CVID subjects than controls.

Only a few counts were recorded for this clone. The antigen remains unidentified. The read ends 3 residues early relative to the CDR3; the germline J gene fills the gap. Caucasian heritage predominated among both patients and controls. Each donor provided about 4.5 to 8.5 ml of heparinized whole blood. Measured with immunoSEQ multiplex PCR; TCRdb has only the in-frame clones, and not every one. This sample comprises over 30,000 clones, none seen once only. Germline assignment: CDR1 DFQATT and CDR2 SNEGSKA (reference sequence). The CDR3 is 11 amino acids. The sample was peripheral blood mononuclear cells. The chain recombines TRBV20-1 with TRBJ2-3; tentatively, D is TRBD1 (6 bases). The TCR originated in a person aged 18 to 70 in good health. CDR3 DNA, as far as it was read: TGCAGTGCTGGGGGCCAAGAGACG. Amino acid sequence: CSAGGQET. The complete CDR3 protein is CSAGGQETQYF.